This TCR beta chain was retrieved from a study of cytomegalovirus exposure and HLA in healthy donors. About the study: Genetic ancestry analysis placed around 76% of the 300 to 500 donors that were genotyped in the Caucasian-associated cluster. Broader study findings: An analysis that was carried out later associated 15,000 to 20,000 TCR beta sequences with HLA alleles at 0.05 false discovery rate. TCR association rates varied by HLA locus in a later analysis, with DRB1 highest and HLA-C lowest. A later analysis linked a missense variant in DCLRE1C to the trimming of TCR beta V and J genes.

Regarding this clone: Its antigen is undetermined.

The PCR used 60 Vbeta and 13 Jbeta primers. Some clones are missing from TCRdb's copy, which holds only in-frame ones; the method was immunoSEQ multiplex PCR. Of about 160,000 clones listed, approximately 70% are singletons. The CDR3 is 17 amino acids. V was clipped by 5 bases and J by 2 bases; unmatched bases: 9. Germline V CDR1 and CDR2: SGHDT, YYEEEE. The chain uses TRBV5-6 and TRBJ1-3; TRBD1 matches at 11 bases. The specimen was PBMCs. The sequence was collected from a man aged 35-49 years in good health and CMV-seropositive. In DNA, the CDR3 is TGTGCCAGCAGTATTCTACCGGGACAGGGGGCTGGAAACACCATATATTTT. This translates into CASSILPGQGAGNTIYF.